This paragraph reports one T cell receptor beta chain. This sample is drawn from a study of cytomegalovirus exposure and HLA in healthy donors. The CDR3 is 17 amino acids. Trimming removed 10 bases at V and 0 bases at J, with 23 bases between. Germline V gene sequence: CDR1 SNHLY, CDR2 FYNNEI. The PCR ran on 60 Vbeta and 13 Jbeta primers. TCRdb's table, derived via immunoSEQ multiplex PCR, lists solely in-frame clones and lacks some. The sample shows fewer than 85,000 clones, under 80% of them seen only once. The source is a middle-aged man in good health and CMV-seropositive. The sequencing input was PBMCs. V gene TRBV2 combines with J gene TRBJ2-3; a possible D gene is TRBD1 (6 bases). CDR3 bases: TGTGCCATTCCCTCCGGGACACGTAAAACGAGCACAGATACGCAGTATTTT. It codes for CAIPSGTRKTSTDTQYF.